This T cell receptor (beta chain) was identified during a study of response to subunit inactivated influenza vaccine. In this sample, this clonotype turned up many times. Via MiXCR, TCRdb re-called the RT-PCR reads, giving one row per CDR3 protein. The table has roughly 760,000 distinct CDR3 sequences, about 20% seen once. The junction had 10 bases not matched to a gene; V was cut back by 8 bases and J by 6 bases. This CDR3 contains 15 residues. Germline V gives CDR1 MNHNS, CDR2 SASEGT. This sequence joins TRBV6-1 and TRBJ2-1; the match to TRBD1 covers 10 bases. The clonotype comes from a man in his fifties or sixties who received an inactivated influenza vaccine. Sequences were derived from PBMCs from blood, sampled 4 to 6 days after vaccination. For the CDR3, the DNA is TGTGCCAGCTCAGAATCCGGGACAGGGGTCAATGAGCAGTTCTTC. It translates to CASSESGTGVNEQFF.